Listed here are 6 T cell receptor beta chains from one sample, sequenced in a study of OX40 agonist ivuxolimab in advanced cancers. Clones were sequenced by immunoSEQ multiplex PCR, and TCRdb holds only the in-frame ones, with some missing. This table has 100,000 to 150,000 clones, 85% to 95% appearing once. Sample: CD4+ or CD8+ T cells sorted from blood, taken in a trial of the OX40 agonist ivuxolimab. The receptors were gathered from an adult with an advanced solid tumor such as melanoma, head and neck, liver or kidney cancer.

CDR3 amino acids: CATTTGGDPPRTQYF. The CDR3 nucleotides are TGTGCCACTACGACAGGGGGCGACCCCCCAAGAACCCAGTACTTC. The chain is built from TRBV27 and TRBJ2-5, with 10 bases identical to TRBD1. V lost 10 bases and J lost 8; bases outside the gene matches: 16. Germline values: CDR1 MNHEY, CDR2 SMNVEV (reference sequence). The CDR3 is made up of 15 amino acids.

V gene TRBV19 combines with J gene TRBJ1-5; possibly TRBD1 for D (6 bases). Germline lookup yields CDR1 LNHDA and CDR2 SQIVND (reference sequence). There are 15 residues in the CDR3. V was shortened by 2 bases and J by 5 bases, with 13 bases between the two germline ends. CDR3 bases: TGTGCCAGTAGTATAAAGGAGGGGGTGGATCAGCCCCAGCATTTT. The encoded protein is CASSIKEGVDQPQHF.

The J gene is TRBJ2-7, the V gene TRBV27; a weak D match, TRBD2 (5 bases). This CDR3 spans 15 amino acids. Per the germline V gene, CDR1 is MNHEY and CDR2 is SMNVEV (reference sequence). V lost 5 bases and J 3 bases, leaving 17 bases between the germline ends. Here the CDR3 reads CASSPTVDSDYEQYF. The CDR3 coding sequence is TGTGCCAGCAGTCCCACCGTAGATAGCGACTACGAGCAGTACTTC.

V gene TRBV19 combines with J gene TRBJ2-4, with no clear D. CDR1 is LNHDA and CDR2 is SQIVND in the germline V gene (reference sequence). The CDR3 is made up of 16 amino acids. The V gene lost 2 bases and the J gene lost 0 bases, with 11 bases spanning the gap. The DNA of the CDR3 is TGTGCCAGTAGTATATTTTATTCCCTAGCCAAAAACATTCAGTACTTC. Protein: CASSIFYSLAKNIQYF.

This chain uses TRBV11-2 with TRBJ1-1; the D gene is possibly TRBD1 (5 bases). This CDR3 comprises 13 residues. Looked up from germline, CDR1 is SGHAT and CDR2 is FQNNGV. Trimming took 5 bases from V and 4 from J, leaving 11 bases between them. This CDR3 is CASSAGLSTEAFF. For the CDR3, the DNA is TGTGCCAGCAGCGCGGGACTTTCCACTGAAGCTTTCTTT.

The DNA for the CDR3 is TGTGCCAGCAGCCTGCAGAGAGAGGGCACAGATACGCAGTATTTT. Its protein product is CASSLQREGTDTQYF. The chain carries TRBV11-2 and TRBJ2-3, with D unresolved. This CDR3 spans 15 amino acids. V lost 5 bases, J lost 1 base, and 13 bases lay in between. Per germline, CDR1 SGHAT and CDR2 FQNNGV.